This T cell receptor beta chain was identified in a study of breast tumors, draining lymph nodes, adjacent tissues. With respect to this clonotype: This may arise from a read error, as a much more abundant clone is one base away.

Using its own MiXCR run on the multiplex PCR reads, TCRdb lists one record per CDR3 protein. The sample holds around 150,000 distinct CDR3 sequences, 32% seen once. CDR3 size: 15 residues. CDR1 and CDR2 (germline): SGHTA, FQGNSA. The lymph nodes were axillary draining lymph nodes from breast cancer patients. V is TRBV7-2 and J is TRBJ1-2; TRBD1 is a possible D gene (6 bases). This receptor was taken from a female donor with breast cancer. Some clones in this sample may be carry-over from other donors' samples. The material sequenced was axillary lymph node tissue. The CDR3 region has the DNA TGTGCCAGCAGCTCCACGAAGAGGGACAAATATGACTACCCCTTC. It is translated as CASSSTKRDKYDYPF.